These T cell receptor beta chains were read from a single sample in a study of CD8 T cells in Susac syndrome. TCRdb reanalysed the immunoSEQ multiplex PCR reads using MiXCR and keeps one entry per CDR3 protein. The table has roughly 200,000 distinct CDR3 sequences, approximately 93% seen once. Sample: CD4+ T cells from PBMCs. The receptors were gathered from a human donor in good health. Both conserved end residues are part of each CDR3. A D gene is named only where the DNA matches it firmly. The listing skips clone size in some rows; elsewhere it reads once, few, many or a size class.

J gene | clone size | V gene | D gene | CDR3 protein | CDR3 DNA
TRBJ1-2 | . | TRBV5-1 | . | CASSSGTYFGYTF | TGCGCCAGCAGCTCCGGGACGTATTTTGGCTACACCTTC
TRBJ2-3 | . | TRBV29-1 | . | CSVGPRAGGRTDTQYF | TGCAGCGTCGGCCCGCGGGCAGGTGGGCGCACAGATACGCAGTATTTT
TRBJ2-5 | . | TRBV27 | . | CASSLWALPETQYF | TGTGCCAGCAGTTTATGGGCCCTTCCAGAGACCCAGTACTTC
TRBJ2-6 | . | TRBV10-2 | TRBD1 | CASSQSTGLGSGANVLTF | TGCGCCAGCAGTCAATCGACAGGGCTCGGCTCTGGGGCCAACGTCCTGACTTTC
TRBJ1-5 | . | TRBV20-1 | . | CSASTGTRPQHF | TGCAGTGCCAGCACAGGGACGAGGCCCCAGCATTTT
TRBJ1-6 | . | TRBV12-3/TRBV12-4 | . | CASGLDNSPLHF | TGTGCCAGCGGATTGGATAATTCACCCCTCCACTTT
TRBJ1-2 | . | TRBV6-5 | TRBD1 | CASSDRGYGYGYTF | TGTGCCAGCAGTGACAGGGGTTATGGGTATGGCTACACCTTC
TRBJ2-5 | . | TRBV7-2 | TRBD2 | CASMSGGYQETQYF | TGTGCCAGCATGAGCGGGGGGTACCAAGAGACCCAGTACTTC
TRBJ2-5 | . | TRBV20-1 | . | CSAKKPSPGLLGETQYF | TGCAGTGCTAAAAAGCCCTCCCCGGGCCTTCTGGGAGAGACCCAGTACTTC
TRBJ1-5 | . | TRBV11-2 | . | CASSLSPEAQPQHF | TGTGCCAGCAGCTTATCGCCGGAGGCTCAGCCCCAGCATTTT
TRBJ1-1 | few | TRBV6-1 | TRBD1 | CASEGARTEAFF | TGTGCCAGCGAGGGGGCGCGGACTGAAGCTTTCTTT
TRBJ1-5 | . | TRBV27 | . | CASSPDRLNQPQHF | TGTGCCAGCAGTCCTGACAGACTCAATCAGCCCCAGCATTTT
TRBJ1-2 | . | TRBV27 | . | CASSSQAGGYTF | TGTGCCAGCAGTTCCCAAGCGGGGGGCTACACCTTC
TRBJ2-1 | . | TRBV6-1 | TRBD2 | CASSRLFIAGGPYEQFF | TGTGCCAGCAGTCGCCTCTTTATAGCGGGGGGGCCCTATGAGCAGTTCTTC
TRBJ1-3 | . | TRBV7-6 | . | CASSSPGSSGNTIYF | TGTGCCAGCAGCTCCCCGGGGAGCTCTGGAAACACCATATATTTT
TRBJ2-1 | . | TRBV20-1 | . | CSARTNRGRNEQFF | TGCAGTGCTAGAACTAACCGGGGCCGAAATGAGCAGTTCTTC
TRBJ2-2 | . | TRBV7-6 | . | CASSLGSPANTGELFF | TGTGCCAGCAGCTTAGGTAGCCCTGCGAACACCGGGGAGCTGTTTTTT
TRBJ1-1 | . | TRBV9 | TRBD1 | CASSRGLRTEAFF | TGTGCCAGCAGCAGGGGGCTGCGCACTGAAGCTTTCTTT
TRBJ2-1 | . | TRBV5-5 | . | CASSLTDRLNEQFF | TGTGCCAGCAGCCTGACGGATCGCCTAAATGAGCAGTTCTTC
TRBJ2-3 | few | TRBV13 | . | CASSLLDTQYF | TGTGCCAGCAGCTTGTTGGATACGCAGTATTTT
TRBJ1-3 | . | TRBV20-1 | TRBD1 | CSAPGQGNTIYF | TGCAGTGCCCCGGGACAGGGAAACACCATATATTTT
TRBJ2-1 | . | TRBV4-1 | TRBD2 | CASSQDSRGLAGLEQFF | TGCGCCAGCAGCCAAGATTCACGTGGACTAGCGGGATTGGAGCAGTTCTTC
TRBJ2-5 | . | TRBV7-6 | TRBD2 | CASNRYGGEETQYF | TGTGCCAGCAACCGCTACGGGGGGGAAGAGACCCAGTACTTC
TRBJ2-1 | . | TRBV19 | . | CASEGGSSYNEQFF | TGTGCCAGCGAGGGGGGGAGCTCCTACAATGAGCAGTTCTTC
TRBJ2-5 | . | TRBV2 | TRBD2 | CASSEAGVGETQYF | TGTGCCAGCAGTGAGGCGGGGGTAGGAGAGACCCAGTACTTC
TRBJ2-1 | . | TRBV20-1 | TRBD2 | CSARSLAGISYNEQFF | TGCAGTGCTAGAAGTCTAGCGGGGATTTCCTACAATGAGCAGTTCTTC
TRBJ2-4 | . | TRBV20-1 | . | CSASRETLIAKNIQYF | TGCAGTGCAAGTAGAGAGACATTGATAGCCAAAAACATTCAGTACTTC
TRBJ1-2 | . | TRBV12-3/TRBV12-4 | . | CASSFGQGNYGYTF | TGTGCCAGCAGTTTTGGGCAGGGTAACTATGGCTACACCTTC
TRBJ2-2 | . | TRBV23-1 | . | CASVVLIGGELFF | TGCGCCAGCGTGGTCCTAATAGGTGGGGAGCTGTTTTTT
TRBJ2-7 | . | TRBV6-5 | TRBD2 | CASTPGRVAYEQYF | TGTGCCAGCACTCCGGGGAGGGTGGCCTACGAGCAGTACTTC
TRBJ1-4 | . | TRBV25-1 | TRBD1 | CASSGPRDSQNEKLFF | TGTGCCAGCAGTGGACCCCGGGACAGTCAAAATGAAAAACTGTTTTTT
TRBJ2-2 | . | TRBV5-6 | TRBD2 | CASSSTGTSGVLEGTTGELFF | TGTGCCAGCAGCTCGACCGGGACTAGCGGGGTCCTAGAGGGGACCACCGGGGAGCTGTTTTTT
TRBJ2-6 | once | TRBV6-1 | . | CASSIQGSANVLTF | TGTGCCAGCAGCATACAGGGTTCGGCCAACGTCCTGACTTTC
TRBJ2-1 | once | TRBV20-1 | . | CSANRDVASYNEQFF | TGCAGTGCTAACCGGGACGTTGCCTCCTACAATGAGCAGTTCTTC
TRBJ2-7 | once | TRBV28 | TRBD1 | CASSATGGRSYEQYF | TGTGCCAGCAGCGCGACAGGGGGACGGTCCTACGAGCAGTACTTC